This record looks at one TCR beta chain sequence and its context. Sequencing was performed with immunoSEQ multiplex PCR; in TCRdb, only in-frame clones are kept and a portion is missing. Of about 190,000 clones in the sample, less than 90% were seen once. The CDR3 extends over 15 amino acids. Trimming stripped 2 bases from V and 6 bases from J, with 15 bases between. CDR1 is SGHAT and CDR2 is FQNNGV in the germline V gene. These data come from a study of blood T cell repertoires in COVID-19. This receptor was obtained from a man aged 65-85 years with active or convalescent COVID-19. The specimen sequenced was peripheral blood. V usage is TRBV11-2 and J usage is TRBJ2-3, with a possible D match to TRBD1 (6 bases). As DNA, the CDR3 is TGTGCCAGCAGCTTATGGAGTAAAGGGGGTGATACGCAGTATTTT. Translated, it gives CASSLWSKGGDTQYF.